Below are 3 T cell receptor beta chains sequenced from a single sample in a study of blood T cell repertoires in COVID-19. Data came from immunoSEQ multiplex PCR; TCRdb stores just in-frame clones and leaves some out. Of 56,000 or so clones listed, 65% to 85% are singletons. Material for sequencing was peripheral blood. The receptor source for this set is a woman aged 70-85 years with acute or convalescent COVID-19.

V gene TRBV6-1 combines with J gene TRBJ2-7, with D possibly TRBD2 on 6 matching bases. CDR3 size: 16 residues. Germline lookup yields CDR1 MNHNS and CDR2 SASEGT. V lost 0 bases and J 5 bases, leaving 17 bases between the germline ends. The CDR3 nucleotides are TGTGCCAGCAGTGAAGCGCTTCCGGGGGTTGCCCACGAGCAGTACTTC. Protein sequence: CASSEALPGVAHEQYF.

The chain uses TRBV3-1 (or the pseudogene TRBV3-2) and TRBJ2-3; D not resolved. V was clipped by 4 bases and J by 5 bases, with 13 bases between them. Germline V gene sequence: CDR1 LGHDT, CDR2 YNNKEL (reference sequence). The CDR3 has 14 residues. The CDR3 loop is CASSLTFRGDTQYF. The CDR3 nucleotides are TGTGCCAGCAGCCTTACCTTCAGAGGAGATACGCAGTATTTT.

This sequence joins TRBV15 and TRBJ2-1; the D gene is possibly TRBD2 (6 bases). Trimming cost V 5 bases and J 3 bases, with 17 bases left between them. Germline CDR1 reads LNHNV; CDR2 reads YYDKDF (reference sequence). The CDR3 consists of 16 residues. The CDR3 loop reads CATSAARTTGYNEQFF. In DNA form, the CDR3 reads TGTGCCACCAGCGCAGCCCGGACTACGGGCTACAATGAGCAGTTCTTC. The full variable domain, in which reference TRBV15 and TRBJ2-1 provide the parts outside the CDR3, is DAMVIQNPRYQVTQFGKPVTLSCSQTLNHNVMYWYQQKSSQAPKLLFHYYDKDFNNEADTPDNFQSRRPNTSFCFLDIRSPGLGDTAMYLCATSAARTTGYNEQFFGPGTRLTVL.